The text below deals with one TCR beta chain. Data came from immunoSEQ multiplex PCR; TCRdb stores just in-frame clones and leaves some out. The profile shows 150,000 or so clones, 90% to 95% of them singletons. This entry belongs to a study of T cell responses to AZD1222 COVID-19 vaccine. This CDR3 region has 16 residues. Material: peripheral blood, obtained 28 days after the second AZD1222 dose. The chain carries TRBV21-1 and TRBJ2-7; TRBD1, the table's D call, lacks a check against the DNA. TRBV21-1 is a recognized pseudogene. The TCR comes from an adult who received the AZD1222 COVID-19 vaccine. Written as DNA, the CDR3 is TGTGCCAGCGGAAACACAATACAGGGGACACACTACGAGCAGTACTTC. Translation: CASGNTIQGTHYEQYF.